A selection of T cell receptor beta chains follows, all from one sample in a study of blood T cells in healthy people across ages. TCRdb processed the 5' RACE reads anew with MiXCR; each CDR3 protein has one entry. The sample yields hundreds of thousands of distinct CDR3 sequences, 20% to 25% seen once. The sequenced sample was blood. These receptors originate from a man aged 65 to 79 in good health. Each CDR3 is given with its conserved first and last residue. Each record gives: CDR3 protein, CDR3 DNA, V gene, clone size, J gene, D gene. D genes are given only for firm matches. Only part of the rows carry a size: once, few, many, or a class if the clone is expanded.

CDR3 protein: CASTRFYQDTQYF
CDR3 DNA: TGTGCCAGCACCCGCTTTTATCAAGATACGCAGTATTTT
V gene: TRBV5-6
clone size: few
J gene: TRBJ2-3
D gene: -

CDR3 protein: CASSLKGTASYGYTF
CDR3 DNA: TGTGCCAGCAGTTTAAAGGGGACAGCCTCCTATGGCTACACCTTC
V gene: TRBV27
clone size: -
J gene: TRBJ1-2
D gene: TRBD1

CDR3 protein: CASSLSSQLNEQFF
CDR3 DNA: TGTGCCAGCAGTTTAAGTTCCCAGTTGAATGAGCAGTTCTTC
V gene: TRBV12-3/TRBV12-4
clone size: few
J gene: TRBJ2-1
D gene: -

CDR3 protein: CASSDTPGSADTQYF
CDR3 DNA: TGTGCCAGCAGTGATACTCCGGGGAGCGCAGATACGCAGTATTTT
V gene: TRBV6-1
clone size: -
J gene: TRBJ2-3
D gene: -

CDR3 protein: CASRMVAGDRQYF
CDR3 DNA: TGTGCCAGCCGGATGGTAGCGGGAGATCGGCAGTACTTC
V gene: TRBV11-1
clone size: few
J gene: TRBJ2-7
D gene: TRBD2

CDR3 protein: CASSLRAVGYTF
CDR3 DNA: TGTGCCAGCAGTCTCCGGGCGGTTGGCTACACCTTC
V gene: TRBV28
clone size: few
J gene: TRBJ1-2
D gene: -

CDR3 protein: CASSLGWGGYTF
CDR3 DNA: TGTGCCAGCAGCCTGGGATGGGGTGGCTACACCTTC
V gene: TRBV12-3/TRBV12-4
clone size: -
J gene: TRBJ1-2
D gene: -

CDR3 protein: CASSLSGRADETQYF
CDR3 DNA: TGTGCCAGCAGCCTTAGCGGGAGGGCCGATGAGACCCAGTACTTC
V gene: TRBV3-1
clone size: -
J gene: TRBJ2-5
D gene: TRBD2

CDR3 protein: CSARKGTSGHNEQFF
CDR3 DNA: TGCAGCGCCCGAAAGGGGACTAGCGGTCACAATGAGCAGTTCTTC
V gene: TRBV29-1
clone size: few
J gene: TRBJ2-1
D gene: TRBD2

CDR3 protein: CASSTSWTVSYEQYF
CDR3 DNA: TGTGCCAGCAGCACCTCTTGGACAGTCTCCTACGAGCAGTACTTC
V gene: TRBV5-5
clone size: once
J gene: TRBJ2-7
D gene: -

CDR3 protein: CATSSGGMGRTDTQYF
CDR3 DNA: TGTGCCACCAGCAGTGGGGGGATGGGAAGGACAGATACGCAGTATTTT
V gene: TRBV15
clone size: few
J gene: TRBJ2-3
D gene: -

CDR3 protein: CASSLWAGNGNTIYF
CDR3 DNA: TGTGCCAGCAGTTTATGGGCAGGGAATGGAAACACCATATATTTT
V gene: TRBV27
clone size: -
J gene: TRBJ1-3
D gene: -

CDR3 protein: CASSFQVATQYF
CDR3 DNA: TGTGCCAGCAGCTTCCAGGTGGCGACCCAGTACTTC
V gene: TRBV7-2
clone size: -
J gene: TRBJ2-5
D gene: -

CDR3 protein: CASSSSTGRTDTQYF
CDR3 DNA: TGTGCCAGCAGTTCCTCGACAGGGCGAACAGATACGCAGTATTTT
V gene: TRBV12-3/TRBV12-4
clone size: -
J gene: TRBJ2-3
D gene: TRBD1

CDR3 protein: CASSRLAEPYEQYF
CDR3 DNA: TGTGCCAGCAGCCGACTAGCGGAACCCTACGAGCAGTACTTC
V gene: TRBV9
clone size: -
J gene: TRBJ2-7
D gene: TRBD2

CDR3 protein: CASSFSTSGRSNEQFF
CDR3 DNA: TGTGCCAGCAGTTTTTCGACTAGCGGGAGAAGTAATGAGCAGTTCTTC
V gene: TRBV27
clone size: few
J gene: TRBJ2-1
D gene: TRBD2

CDR3 protein: CASSQDQRNVLTF
CDR3 DNA: TGTGCCAGCAGCCAAGATCAAAGGAACGTCCTGACTTTC
V gene: TRBV14
clone size: few
J gene: TRBJ2-6
D gene: -

CDR3 protein: CASSLKTGISYNEQFF
CDR3 DNA: TGTGCCAGCAGCCTTAAGACAGGGATCTCCTACAATGAGCAGTTCTTC
V gene: TRBV7-8
clone size: few
J gene: TRBJ2-1
D gene: TRBD1

CDR3 protein: CASSSGTVEQFF
CDR3 DNA: TGCGCCAGCAGCTCCGGGACAGTGGAGCAGTTCTTC
V gene: TRBV5-1
clone size: few
J gene: TRBJ2-1
D gene: TRBD1

CDR3 protein: CASSLKGLGDRGRADTQYF
CDR3 DNA: TGTGCCAGCAGCTTAAAAGGTTTAGGGGACAGGGGGCGGGCAGATACGCAGTATTTT
V gene: TRBV7-3
clone size: -
J gene: TRBJ2-3
D gene: TRBD1

CDR3 protein: CASSPPGLAGLNTQYF
CDR3 DNA: TGTGCCAGCAGCCCGCCGGGACTAGCGGGACTTAATACGCAGTATTTT
V gene: TRBV7-8
clone size: few
J gene: TRBJ2-3
D gene: TRBD2

CDR3 protein: CASSSRVGSQPQHF
CDR3 DNA: TGTGCCAGCAGCAGCAGGGTGGGTAGTCAGCCCCAGCATTTT
V gene: TRBV7-2
clone size: -
J gene: TRBJ1-5
D gene: -

CDR3 protein: CANSQDLAGNQPQHF
CDR3 DNA: TGTGCCAACAGCCAAGATTTGGCTGGCAATCAGCCCCAGCATTTT
V gene: TRBV4-2
clone size: few
J gene: TRBJ1-5
D gene: -

CDR3 protein: CSATGTSRAYEQYF
CDR3 DNA: TGCAGTGCTACCGGGACTAGCCGAGCCTACGAGCAGTACTTC
V gene: TRBV20-1
clone size: -
J gene: TRBJ2-7
D gene: TRBD2